This T cell receptor (beta chain) was captured in a study of graft-versus-host responses after intestinal transplantation. Study at large: The transplants performed in recipients were multivisceral, liver-intestinal, or isolated intestinal. Anti-thymocyte globulin induction preceded roughly 3 years of tacrolimus and steroid maintenance in all recipients.

Findings of the study overall: Marrow from the recipient contained GvH clones, some of which had appeared first in ileum or blood.

Germline-derived CDR1 and CDR2 are SGHVS and FNYEAQ. The CDR3 is made up of 17 amino acids. The germline V and J ends were trimmed by 6 bases and 3 bases, with 21 bases remaining between them. Some clones are missing from TCRdb's copy, which holds only in-frame ones; the method was immunoSEQ multiplex PCR. The sample yields about 71,000 clones, 90% seen once. A remark on this clone: The antigen remains undetermined.

The sequenced sample was unstimulated CD8+ T cells sorted from spleen or lymph node cells, obtained before intestinal transplant. This chain joins TRBV7-6 and TRBJ2-1; a possible D gene is TRBD1 (6 bases). This receptor was obtained from a human donor who received an intestinal transplant. This chain's CDR3 is CASSPLESGRGYNEQFF. The CDR3 DNA reads TGTGCCAGCAGTCCCCTCGAATCGGGCAGGGGCTACAATGAGCAGTTCTTC. The whole variable domain, filled in from reference TRBV7-6 and TRBJ2-1, reads GAGVSQSPRYKVTKRGQDVALRCDPISGHVSLYWYRQALGQGPEFLTYFNYEAQQDKSGLPNDRFSAERPEGSISTLTIQRTEQRDSAMYRCASSPLESGRGYNEQFFGPGTRLTVL.